This T cell receptor (beta chain) was recorded in a study of cytomegalovirus exposure and HLA in healthy donors (dated by TCRdb to the late 2010s). With respect to the entire study: In an earlier analysis of roughly 590 of the donors, 250 to 350 Gb of sequence data and 90 million to 130 million unique TCR beta sequences from about 179 million T cells were reported. About 330 gigabases of sequencing data and around 85 million unique TCR sequences made up an early release that covered approximately 650 HLA-typed donors. Of the approximately 370 genotyped donors, roughly 76% were placed in the genetic ancestry cluster associated with self-reported Caucasian donors. The study was designed to test whether signatures of past pathogen exposure could be identified by cataloging public T cell receptors. The T cell repertoires of 666 subjects were profiled by immunosequencing and related to cytomegalovirus serostatus. Along with the 666-subject first cohort, a separate validation cohort of around 110 different subjects was used. To predict cytomegalovirus infection status, the study brought together high-throughput TCR immunosequencing, statistical association of individual TCRs with disease status, and machine learning. A later analysis re-analyzed previously published TCR beta repertoires from about 600 donors and added high-resolution HLA genotyping to study TCR occurrence patterns. Rather than using new phenotypic data, the later analysis identified candidate immune exposures from TCR beta sequences and from how often those sequences occurred across donors. To decide whether each TCR beta V gene segment behaved as functional or pseudogenic, an earlier analysis of nearly 600 of the donors relied on high-throughput TCR beta sequencing. Donor age, sex, ethnicity and CMV serostatus were compiled alongside the repertoire data. A later genetic analysis used genome-wide SNP genotypes for about 60% of the roughly 670 donors, treating that subset as a discovery cohort. Every repertoire in the discovery cohort had been generated on one and the same sequencing platform. HLA typing covered class I and class II loci at four-digit resolution. The number of typed donors differed by locus: 629-630 for A, B, C, DRB1 and DQB1; approximately 520 for DQA1; 606 for DPA1; and roughly 490 for DPB1. Roughly five DR-DQ haplotypes were treated as single units for association and clustering because of strong linkage in the cohort. Among 300 to 450 genotyped donors of the cohort, an average of around 240,000 unique TCR beta nucleotide sequences were sequenced per donor, 15% to 20% of them non-productive. General conclusions and limits of the study: A further reported finding was that TCR beta sequences accurately predicted the HLA-A and HLA-B alleles for most subjects in the first cohort. Correlated functional status among segregating V segments might be attributable to linkage disequilibrium, but an unknown experimental factor could not be ruled out. Some IMGT-functional V segments, including TRBV6-2 and TRBV6-3, could not be told apart with the 87-base-pair reads, so those segments were excluded. At a false discovery rate of 0.05, a later analysis linked around 15,000 TCR beta sequences to specific HLA alleles. A few of the identified cytomegalovirus-associated TCR beta chains were confirmed in vitro to be specific for cytomegalovirus antigens. Because HLA typing was missing for some donors at each locus, association tests included only the typed subset. Presence/absence analyses assumed roughly uniform sequencing depth across donors, an assumption that may not hold. This cohort had only TCR beta chains sequenced, and the lack of alpha or paired-chain data limited which features could be detected. In both the original and validation cohorts, the classifier was reported to diagnose cytomegalovirus status with high specificity and sensitivity. Most CMV-associated TCR beta chains appeared to be HLA-restricted in a later analysis, and the HLA associations seemed to be driven largely by CMV exposure. According to a later analysis, TCR association rates differed among HLA loci, with DRB1 alleles showing the most associated TCRs and HLA-C alleles showing the fewest. In an earlier analysis of approximately 590 of the donors, most TCR beta V segments appeared in productive rearrangements about 90% or about 30% of the time, broadly matching IMGT annotations. The earlier analysis of 587 of the donors excluded seventeen rarely observed V segments, including chromosome 9 orphons, because counts were too low. In a later analysis, HLA-associated TCR beta chains were found to be more clonally expanded and to have lower generation probabilities than equally common non-associated chains. Immune exposure information for the cohort was limited to CMV serostatus. A later genetic analysis associated a missense DCLRE1C variant with V-gene and J-gene trimming of TCR beta chains, and an independent cohort replicated the association. According to a later analysis, parvovirus B19, influenza, CMV and Epstein-Barr virus appeared linked to several top co-occurrence clusters. The study gave a list of about 170 TCR beta chains associated with cytomegalovirus. Strong co-occurrence of HLA alleles, especially DR and DQ, made assigning TCR associations to individual alleles difficult. Compared with the roughly 670-donor mean, donors in an Asian-associated ancestry cluster had fewer N-insertions in productive TCRs, according to a later genetic analysis. The authors suggested that the approach could potentially be extended to other disease states and immunological phenotypes. Most TCR sequences were observed very rarely across donors, whereas some public TCRs were present in many individuals. A cluster of highly shared sequence variants was judged likely to be a technical artifact of the sequencing pipeline.

This clone was recorded a few times. Its antigen has not been determined. Base qualities were left out, and no much larger clone turns up one base away. The cohort consisted of approximately 670 healthy bone marrow donors. At the time of sampling, every cohort member was nominally healthy, though immune exposures that went unrecorded were likely present. The donor was CMV seropositive and was included in the group of 300 or so seropositive cohort members. A peripheral blood sample was provided by each donor, and peripheral blood mononuclear cells were used for TCR beta sequencing. Genomic DNA extraction from the blood cell samples was performed with the Qiagen DNeasy Blood Extraction Kit. After removal of 0 bases from V and 4 bases from J, the junction retains 10 bases not matched to a gene. From cysteine to phenylalanine, the CDR3 is 18 amino acids long. The retained sequence is limited to the CDR3, 54 bases, with the frame set at the first base. Taken from the germline V gene, the CDR1 and CDR2 loops are MRHNA and SNTAGT.

Library preparation employed the immunoSEQ multiplex PCR assay. For the multiplex PCR, a mixture combining 60 forward primers for TCR Vbeta segments and 13 reverse primers for TCR Jbeta segments was used. A multiplex PCR assay on genomic DNA amplified the CDR3 region of rearranged TCR beta genes. The amplified TCR beta libraries were sequenced on the Illumina HiSeq System as 87-base-pair reads. Per the source publication's procedure: In a later analysis, tens of millions of unique TCR beta chains were counted across the 500 to 850 repertoires, and around 10 million of these chains were shared by at least two donors. To remove PCR and sequencing errors, raw reads were error-corrected and collapsed into unique sequences using a nearest-neighbor algorithm that merged closely related sequences. V, D and J gene segments were assigned by aligning CDR3 sequences to IMGT reference sequences. For a sequence to be retained, a match of at least six nucleotides to both a V gene segment and a J gene segment was required. Rearrangements were classified as productive when the CDR3 lacked stop codons and remained in frame with V and J, and all other rearrangements were classified as non-productive. CDR3 was defined by IMGT convention, running from the second conserved V-encoded cysteine to the conserved J-encoded phenylalanine. The earlier analysis of around 640 of the donors excluded sequences that lacked an unambiguous match to a single V gene segment. An earlier analysis of several hundred of the donors called V segments functional above 56.7% productive rearrangements and segregating when the between-donor standard deviation exceeded 5%. A statistical classification framework was built for diagnosing cytomegalovirus status from the catalog of TCR beta chain sequences. A later analysis assigned V and J genes by comparing TCR nucleotide sequences with IMGT/GENE-DB human TR gene sequences. The TCRdist pipeline was used in a later analysis to assign CDR3 sequences and most-parsimonious VDJ recombination scenarios. In a later analysis, each TCR beta chain was defined by its CDR3 amino acid sequence together with its V-gene family, and reads without a unique V-gene family were excluded. As a way to deal with suspected cross-contamination and a sequencing artifact, a later analysis dropped hundreds of nucleotide sequences that were highly shared and had low generation probability. A later analysis calculated a clonal expansion index for each public chain from normalized within-repertoire ranks of inferred template counts. A later analysis computed generation probabilities with a VDJ recombination model fitted to out-of-frame rearrangements, and checked the results against IGoR. Hypergeometric tests were used in a later analysis to score TCR-TCR, TCR-HLA and TCR-CMV co-occurrence, with a repertoire-size bias correction applied to the TCR pairs. In a later analysis, false discovery rates were estimated by permuting HLA or CMV assignments 20 times. In a later analysis, co-occurring TCRs were grouped with DBSCAN, and TCRdist sequence similarity was added when clustering was performed within HLA-allele-positive subsets. Repertoires with fewer than 30,000 or more than 120,000 public chains were left out of co-occurrence clustering, as were several repertoires with anomalous nucleotide sharing. TCRdb took this table from immuneACCESS and kept in-frame rearrangements with V and J called. Such tables lack part of the clones; where checked against another copy, unresolved V genes explain under half of the gap, and the rest is unexplained. D and trimming come from the DNA, and the V and J calls and clone size come from that table. Counted in this sample were roughly 130,000 clones; roughly 88% of them appeared once. The ten largest clones add up to about 2.7% of the sample.

The receptor was derived from a woman aged 18-35 years in good health and CMV-seropositive. The sequence links TRBV6-4 to TRBJ1-1; TRBD1 aligns with 11 central bases. Sequenced input: PBMCs. The DNA reads as follows: TGTGCCAGCAGTGACTCGATAGCGGGACAGGGGGGGGTCACTGAAGCTTTCTTT. Its product reads: CASSDSIAGQGGVTEAFF.